These 9 T cell receptor beta chains were sequenced from one sample in a study of shared clonotypes between healthy human individuals (dated by TCRdb to 2019 to 2021). Libraries were made using the immunoSEQ multiplex PCR assay. TCRdb mirrors the immuneACCESS table, restricted to in-frame sequences. Some clones are absent from its copies; in checked studies, under half trace to an unresolved V gene, and the reason for the others is unknown. In this sample the table shows about 1 million clones, approximately 70% of which occur a single time. The top ten clonotypes cover over 1.3% of the sample. Sequenced material: memory CD4+ T cells sorted from blood. The sample's cell subset or site label, in plain terms: CD45RA-negative fraction. These TCRs come from a man between 18 and 35 years old in good health.

The chain uses TRBV14 and TRBJ1-2; the D is unclear. The CDR3 has 13 residues. The germline gives CDR1 SGHDN, CDR2 FVKESK. With 5 bases removed from V and 3 bases from J, the gap between germline ends came to 10 bases. CDR3 residues: CASSIDVDYGYTF. In nucleotides, the CDR3 is TGTGCCAGCAGCATCGATGTTGACTATGGCTACACCTTC.

This chain connects TRBV12-5 to TRBJ2-3; D possibly corresponds to TRBD1 (6 bases). The V gene's germline CDR1 is LGHNT and CDR2 FRNRAP. This CDR3 has 14 residues. V was cut by 2 bases and J by 6 bases, with 12 bases left in between. The CDR3, as DNA: TGTGCTAGTGGTTTGCAGCAGGGGCGGGATACGCAGTATTTT. Amino acids: CASGLQQGRDTQYF.

The chain uses TRBV2 and TRBJ2-7; D unclear. The CDR3 has 12 residues. Trimming took 6 bases from V and 5 from J, leaving 11 bases between them. Germline V gene lookup returns CDR1 SNHLY and CDR2 FYNNEI. CDR3 nucleotide sequence: TGTGCCAGCAGCCTCGACGGCGACGAGCAGTACTTC. This sequence encodes CASSLDGDEQYF.

This clone appeared a few times. The J gene is TRBJ2-7, the V gene TRBV4-2; 11 bases map to TRBD2. The trim removed 4 bases at V and 2 bases at J, leaving 1 base unmatched. This CDR3 has 14 residues. Germline V gene data show CDR1 as LGHNA and CDR2 as YNFKEQ. DNA for the CDR3: TGTGCCAGCAGCCTTAGCGGGGGGGCCTACGAGCAGTACTTC. This translates into CASSLSGGAYEQYF.

The chain joins TRBV27 to TRBJ2-6; 7 nucleotides agree with TRBD1. With V trimmed by 5 bases and J by 1 base, 11 bases remained unmatched. Germline CDR1 reads MNHEY; CDR2 reads SMNVEV (reference sequence). This CDR3 is built from 18 residues. The CDR3 DNA is TGTGCCAGCAGTCGGTACGGGTCAGGGGGTTCTGGGGCCAACGTCCTGACTTTC. Amino acid sequence: CASSRYGSGGSGANVLTF.

Details on this clone: At the DNA level, this CDR3 is encoded by other sequences in the same sample as well. CDR3 sequence reads: CASSLDQGSGNTIYF. The CDR3 coding sequence is TGTGCCAGCAGCCTTGACCAGGGCTCTGGAAACACCATATATTTT. The V and J genes are TRBV5-4 and TRBJ1-3; weak D call: TRBD1 (5 bases). The V gene's germline CDR1 is SGHNT and CDR2 YYREEE (reference sequence). This CDR3 comprises 15 residues. V shed 4 bases and J shed 0 bases, with 11 bases lying between them.

A few counts support this clone. The gene calls are TRBV6-1 and TRBJ1-1; perhaps TRBD1 as D (5 bases). V lost 8 bases and J 0 bases, leaving 10 bases between the germline ends. The CDR3 covers 13 residues. Germline V gives CDR1 MNHNS, CDR2 SASEGT. The CDR3 reads CASWTTMNTEAFF. The CDR3 DNA reads TGTGCCAGCTGGACAACGATGAACACTGAAGCTTTCTTT.

The rearrangement joins TRBV11-2 to TRBJ2-3, with 10 bases lining up with TRBD2. With V trimmed by 2 bases and J by 4 bases, 6 bases remained unmatched. Looked up from germline, CDR1 is SGHAT and CDR2 is FQNNGV. CDR3 length equals 16 residues. The CDR3 nucleotides read TGTGCCAGCAGCTTAAACAGCGGGGGGGCCTCAGATACGCAGTATTTT. As protein: CASSLNSGGASDTQYF.

This chain links TRBV19 with TRBJ2-7, with D hard to call. V was pared by 1 base and J by 1 base, with 8 bases between. CDR1 is LNHDA and CDR2 is SQIVND in the germline V gene (reference sequence). The CDR3 has 14 amino acids. CDR3 protein: CASSIGRRSYEQYF. As DNA, the CDR3 is TGTGCCAGTAGTATAGGACGGCGATCCTACGAGCAGTACTTC.